This TCR beta chain was documented in a study of identical twins. TCRdb independently ran MiXCR on the 5' RACE reads; one entry per CDR3 protein. The sample records approximately 690,000 distinct CDR3 sequences, 5.5% to 6.5% being singletons. CDR3 length: 15 amino acids. V lost 4 bases and J 4 bases, leaving 17 bases between the germline ends. CDR1 is SGHDT, CDR2 YYEEEE, per germline. This clonotype was seen at least ten times. Sequenced input: naive T cells sorted from blood. The receptor comes from a man younger than 35 in good health. The chain uses TRBV5-6 and TRBJ1-1; D is unresolved. CDR3 region: CASSAEGRSGTEAFF. The CDR3 DNA reads as TGTGCCAGCAGCGCAGAGGGAAGGAGTGGCACTGAAGCTTTCTTT. The variable domain in full, completed from reference TRBV5-6 and TRBJ1-1, reads DAGVTQSPTHLIKTRGQQVTLRCSPKSGHDTVSWYQQALGQGPQFIFQYYEEEERQRGNFPDRFSGHQFPNYSSELNVNALLLGDSALYLCASSAEGRSGTEAFFGQGTRLTVV.